Listed below are T cell receptor beta chains from one sample, sequenced in a study of cytotoxic CD8 clonotypes in ibrutinib-treated CLL. Assay: immunoSEQ multiplex PCR; the TCRdb copy retains only in-frame clones and omits some. Of roughly 300,000 clones detected, around 77% appear once; the ten largest clones hold 5.6%. This specimen consisted of PBMCs, obtained at disease progression, from a patient treated with ibrutinib. These receptor sequences come from a human donor with chronic lymphocytic leukemia. The CDR3 runs from the conserved cysteine through the conserved F or W. The D gene is left open where the match is weak. Not all rows give a size; the values are once, few, many and, for expanded clones, a class.

>TRBJ1-3|NA|TRBV7-9|NA
TGTGCCAGCAGCTTGGCCCAGAGCTCTGGAAACACCATATATTTT
CASSLAQSSGNTIYF
>TRBJ2-3|NA|TRBV7-9|NA
TGTGCCAGCAGCCTTCAGGGAACAGGCACAGATACGCAGTATTTT
CASSLQGTGTDTQYF
>TRBJ1-2|TRBD1|TRBV10-3|NA
TGTGCCATCAGTGAGTCCAGGACAGGGGCCTATGGCTACACCTTC
CAISESRTGAYGYTF
>TRBJ2-7|TRBD2|TRBV19|NA
TGTGCCAGTAGTCCCGGGAGGGTAACCTACGAGCAGTACTTC
CASSPGRVTYEQYF
>TRBJ2-7|TRBD2|TRBV7-9|few
TGTGCCAGCAGCCGGGAGGGGGGCTACGAGCAGTACTTC
CASSREGGYEQYF
>TRBJ2-7|NA|TRBV6-5|few
TGTGCCAGCAGGTTGGACGGCTCCTACGAGCAGTACTTC
CASRLDGSYEQYF
>TRBJ2-1|NA|TRBV28|few
TGTGCCAGCGGGGGGGGCTCCAGGGAGTTCTTC
CASGGGSREFF
>TRBJ2-2|TRBD2|TRBV10-1|once
TGCGCCAGCAGTGATACGCGGGTCTGGCGGGGGAATACCGGGGAGCTGTTTTTT
CASSDTRVWRGNTGELFF
>TRBJ1-2|NA|TRBV6-5|once
TGTGCCAGCAGTTATTCCGGGACCAACTATGGCTACACCTTC
CASSYSGTNYGYTF
>TRBJ2-5|NA|TRBV5-4|NA
TGTGCCAGCAGCTTGGGGCGCGGGGACCCTGCGCGAGAGACCCAGTACTTC
CASSLGRGDPARETQYF
>TRBJ2-7|TRBD2|TRBV5-1|NA
TGCGCCAGCAGCTTGATCCGGTCCGACGGACTAGCCCCCCACGAGCAGTACTTC
CASSLIRSDGLAPHEQYF
>TRBJ2-4|NA|TRBV18|NA
TGTGCCAGCTCACCGATAGCCAAAAACATTCAGTACTTC
CASSPIAKNIQYF
>TRBJ1-2|NA|TRBV5-1|NA
TGCGCCAGCAGCTTGGATGACCTTGGCTACACCTTC
CASSLDDLGYTF
>TRBJ2-5|TRBD2|TRBV7-7|few
TGTGCCAGCAGCCCTAGCGGACAAGAGACCCAGTACTTC
CASSPSGQETQYF